This is a list of T cell receptor beta chains from one sample in a study of cytomegalovirus exposure and HLA in healthy donors. Assay: immunoSEQ multiplex PCR; the TCRdb copy retains only in-frame clones and omits some. Of about 190,000 clones listed, about 85% are singletons. Material: PBMCs. Every receptor here comes from a man in his fifties or sixties in good health and CMV-seronegative. Each CDR3 is given with its conserved first and last residue. Each record gives: CDR3 length, V gene, clone size, D gene, J gene, CDR3 protein, CDR3 DNA. The D gene is left open where the match is weak. Where a row states a size, it is once, few, many or the class of an expanded clone; other rows omit it.

len: 13; v_gene: TRBV29-1; abundance: -; d_gene: TRBD1; j_gene: TRBJ2-5; CDR3aa: CSVEYGTGETQYF; CDR3nt: TGCAGCGTTGAGTACGGGACAGGGGAGACCCAGTACTTC
len: 15; v_gene: TRBV7-8; abundance: few; d_gene: TRBD1; j_gene: TRBJ2-5; CDR3aa: CASSLVGTAYAEQYF; CDR3nt: TGTGCCAGCAGCTTAGTAGGGACAGCCTACGCGGAGCAGTACTTC
len: 14; v_gene: TRBV2; abundance: -; d_gene: TRBD1; j_gene: TRBJ2-7; CDR3aa: CASSRQGVEYEQYF; CDR3nt: TGTGCCAGCAGTAGACAGGGGGTGGAGTACGAGCAGTACTTC
len: 15; v_gene: TRBV15; abundance: -; d_gene: -; j_gene: TRBJ2-3; CDR3aa: CATSGSGFIADTQYF; CDR3nt: TGTGCCACCAGCGGTAGCGGTTTTATAGCGGATACGCAGTATTTT
len: 13; v_gene: TRBV19; abundance: -; d_gene: -; j_gene: TRBJ2-2; CDR3aa: CASSIGGTGELFF; CDR3nt: TGTGCCAGTAGTATTGGGGGGACCGGGGAGCTGTTTTTT
len: 12; v_gene: TRBV2; abundance: -; d_gene: -; j_gene: TRBJ2-2; CDR3aa: CASSVNTGELFF; CDR3nt: TGTGCCAGCAGTGTAAACACCGGGGAGCTGTTTTTT
len: 16; v_gene: TRBV27; abundance: -; d_gene: -; j_gene: TRBJ2-3; CDR3aa: CASSPWGREEPATQYF; CDR3nt: TGTGCCAGCAGTCCCTGGGGCAGGGAAGAACCAGCTACGCAGTATTTT
len: 15; v_gene: TRBV19; abundance: few; d_gene: -; j_gene: TRBJ1-6; CDR3aa: CASSFGTSRDSPLHF; CDR3nt: TGTGCCAGTAGTTTCGGGACATCCCGGGATTCACCCCTCCACTTT
len: 16; v_gene: TRBV27; abundance: once; d_gene: TRBD1; j_gene: TRBJ1-6; CDR3aa: CASSFGTGVLHSPLHF; CDR3nt: TGTGCCAGCAGTTTCGGGACAGGGGTACTACATTCACCCCTCCACTTT
len: 14; v_gene: TRBV5-1; abundance: -; d_gene: -; j_gene: TRBJ2-1; CDR3aa: CASSKGDSYNEQFF; CDR3nt: TGCGCCAGCAGCAAGGGGGACTCCTACAATGAGCAGTTCTTC
len: 15; v_gene: TRBV5-5; abundance: -; d_gene: -; j_gene: TRBJ2-2; CDR3aa: CASSLEPRGLGELFF; CDR3nt: TGTGCCAGCAGTCTGGAACCCAGGGGCCTCGGGGAGCTGTTTTTT
len: 15; v_gene: TRBV9; abundance: few; d_gene: -; j_gene: TRBJ2-7; CDR3aa: CASSLGVEASYEQYF; CDR3nt: TGTGCCAGCAGCCTCGGAGTCGAGGCATCCTACGAGCAGTACTTC
len: 13; v_gene: TRBV14; abundance: -; d_gene: -; j_gene: TRBJ2-2; CDR3aa: CASSQQVAGELFF; CDR3nt: TGTGCCAGCAGCCAACAGGTCGCCGGGGAGCTGTTTTTT
len: 14; v_gene: TRBV18; abundance: -; d_gene: TRBD1; j_gene: TRBJ2-7; CDR3aa: CASSPGQSSYEQYF; CDR3nt: TGTGCCAGCTCACCGGGACAGAGCTCCTACGAGCAGTACTTC
len: 14; v_gene: TRBV7-2; abundance: -; d_gene: -; j_gene: TRBJ1-2; CDR3aa: CASSFGLTNYGYTF; CDR3nt: TGTGCCAGCAGCTTCGGTTTAACTAACTATGGCTACACCTTC
len: 15; v_gene: TRBV19; abundance: -; d_gene: -; j_gene: TRBJ1-5; CDR3aa: CASSIDLGRGQPQHF; CDR3nt: TGTGCCAGTAGTATAGATCTGGGTAGGGGTCAGCCCCAGCATTTT
len: 15; v_gene: TRBV9; abundance: -; d_gene: -; j_gene: TRBJ2-3; CDR3aa: CASSVEADSTDTQYF; CDR3nt: TGTGCCAGCAGCGTAGAGGCGGATAGCACAGATACGCAGTATTTT
len: 14; v_gene: TRBV21-1; abundance: -; d_gene: -; j_gene: TRBJ2-3; CDR3aa: CASSKGQGADTQYF; CDR3nt: TGTGCCAGCAGCAAAGGACAGGGGGCAGATACGCAGTATTTT
len: 10; v_gene: TRBV19; abundance: -; d_gene: -; j_gene: TRBJ1-6; CDR3aa: CASNGSPLHF; CDR3nt: TGTGCCAGTAATGGCTCACCCCTCCACTTT
len: 16; v_gene: TRBV13; abundance: -; d_gene: TRBD1; j_gene: TRBJ1-5; CDR3aa: CASSSAMDRGNQPQHF; CDR3nt: TGTGCCAGCAGCTCAGCTATGGACAGGGGAAATCAGCCCCAGCATTTT
len: 14; v_gene: TRBV2; abundance: -; d_gene: TRBD1; j_gene: TRBJ2-7; CDR3aa: CASSELDRRSEQYF; CDR3nt: TGTGCCAGCAGTGAATTGGACAGGAGATCCGAGCAGTACTTC
len: 16; v_gene: TRBV9; abundance: once; d_gene: -; j_gene: TRBJ1-3; CDR3aa: CASSSGDFHSGNTIYF; CDR3nt: TGTGCCAGCAGCTCCGGGGACTTTCACTCTGGAAACACCATATATTTT
len: 14; v_gene: TRBV7-3; abundance: few; d_gene: -; j_gene: TRBJ1-5; CDR3aa: CASSEIGGQQPQHF; CDR3nt: TGTGCCAGCAGCGAGATCGGGGGGCAACAGCCCCAGCATTTT
len: 14; v_gene: TRBV6-5; abundance: -; d_gene: -; j_gene: TRBJ2-2; CDR3aa: CASSYSRFTGELFF; CDR3nt: TGTGCCAGCAGTTACTCACGGTTCACCGGGGAGCTGTTTTTT
len: 13; v_gene: TRBV30; abundance: -; d_gene: TRBD1; j_gene: TRBJ1-3; CDR3aa: CAWRTTGGNTIYF; CDR3nt: TGTGCCTGGAGGACGACAGGGGGAAACACCATATATTTT
len: 14; v_gene: TRBV2; abundance: -; d_gene: TRBD1; j_gene: TRBJ1-1; CDR3aa: CASSAPGQRTEAFF; CDR3nt: TGTGCCAGCAGTGCCCCGGGACAGAGGACTGAAGCTTTCTTT
len: 12; v_gene: TRBV7-8; abundance: -; d_gene: -; j_gene: TRBJ1-5; CDR3aa: CASSLFGQPQHF; CDR3nt: TGTGCCAGCAGCTTATTTGGCCAGCCCCAGCATTTT
len: 16; v_gene: TRBV4-2; abundance: -; d_gene: TRBD1; j_gene: TRBJ1-2; CDR3aa: CASSLSPGTDLYGYTF; CDR3nt: TGTGCCAGCAGCCTTTCCCCCGGGACAGACCTCTATGGCTACACCTTC
len: 14; v_gene: TRBV11-3; abundance: -; d_gene: -; j_gene: TRBJ2-3; CDR3aa: CASSLDGQSDTQYF; CDR3nt: TGTGCCAGCAGCTTAGATGGCCAGTCAGATACGCAGTATTTT
len: 13; v_gene: TRBV10-3; abundance: -; d_gene: -; j_gene: TRBJ2-1; CDR3aa: CAISDFGSGEQFF; CDR3nt: TGTGCCATCAGTGATTTCGGGTCCGGTGAGCAGTTCTTC
len: 13; v_gene: TRBV27; abundance: -; d_gene: TRBD1; j_gene: TRBJ1-2; CDR3aa: CASRGDRGAGYTF; CDR3nt: TGTGCCAGCAGGGGAGACAGGGGGGCTGGCTACACCTTC
len: 15; v_gene: TRBV7-8; abundance: once; d_gene: TRBD1; j_gene: TRBJ2-7; CDR3aa: CASSVRDSVLYEQYF; CDR3nt: TGTGCCAGCAGCGTCCGGGACAGCGTCCTCTACGAGCAGTACTTC
len: 13; v_gene: TRBV30; abundance: -; d_gene: TRBD1; j_gene: TRBJ2-7; CDR3aa: CAYSRTGPYEQYF; CDR3nt: TGTGCGTACTCTCGGACAGGGCCTTACGAGCAGTACTTC
len: 13; v_gene: TRBV11-3; abundance: few; d_gene: TRBD1; j_gene: TRBJ2-7; CDR3aa: CASGRDRSGEQYF; CDR3nt: TGTGCCAGCGGCCGGGACAGGTCGGGCGAGCAGTACTTC
len: 16; v_gene: TRBV18; abundance: -; d_gene: -; j_gene: TRBJ1-1; CDR3aa: CASSPIEIAQNTEAFF; CDR3nt: TGTGCCAGCTCACCTATTGAGATAGCTCAGAACACTGAAGCTTTCTTT
len: 15; v_gene: TRBV5-1; abundance: -; d_gene: -; j_gene: TRBJ1-4; CDR3aa: CASSLAPPANEKLFF; CDR3nt: TGCGCCAGCAGCTTGGCCCCCCCGGCTAATGAAAAACTGTTTTTT
len: 14; v_gene: TRBV15; abundance: -; d_gene: -; j_gene: TRBJ1-2; CDR3aa: CATSRPEGTGGYTF; CDR3nt: TGTGCCACCAGCAGACCCGAGGGTACGGGCGGCTACACCTTC
len: 15; v_gene: TRBV4-1; abundance: -; d_gene: TRBD2; j_gene: TRBJ2-3; CDR3aa: CASSRSGLAADTQYF; CDR3nt: TGCGCCAGCAGCCGCTCGGGACTAGCAGCAGATACGCAGTATTTT
len: 16; v_gene: TRBV4-3; abundance: -; d_gene: TRBD2; j_gene: TRBJ2-1; CDR3aa: CASSQAGLAGGFSQFF; CDR3nt: TGCGCCAGCAGCCAAGCAGGACTAGCGGGGGGGTTCTCACAGTTCTTC
len: 15; v_gene: TRBV27; abundance: -; d_gene: TRBD1; j_gene: TRBJ2-7; CDR3aa: CASSLGTGASYEQYF; CDR3nt: TGTGCCAGCAGTTTAGGGACAGGGGCATCCTACGAGCAGTACTTC
len: 13; v_gene: TRBV18; abundance: -; d_gene: -; j_gene: TRBJ1-1; CDR3aa: CASSKEPGKEAFF; CDR3nt: TGTGCCAGCTCAAAGGAGCCGGGGAAGGAAGCTTTCTTT
len: 13; v_gene: TRBV6-1; abundance: many; d_gene: -; j_gene: TRBJ1-4; CDR3aa: CASSEYGGRKLFF; CDR3nt: TGTGCCAGCAGTGAGTACGGGGGAAGGAAACTGTTTTTT
len: 16; v_gene: TRBV5-8; abundance: few; d_gene: -; j_gene: TRBJ1-6; CDR3aa: CASSFTGSPYNSPLHF; CDR3nt: TGTGCCAGCAGCTTCACAGGGTCCCCCTATAATTCACCCCTCCACTTT